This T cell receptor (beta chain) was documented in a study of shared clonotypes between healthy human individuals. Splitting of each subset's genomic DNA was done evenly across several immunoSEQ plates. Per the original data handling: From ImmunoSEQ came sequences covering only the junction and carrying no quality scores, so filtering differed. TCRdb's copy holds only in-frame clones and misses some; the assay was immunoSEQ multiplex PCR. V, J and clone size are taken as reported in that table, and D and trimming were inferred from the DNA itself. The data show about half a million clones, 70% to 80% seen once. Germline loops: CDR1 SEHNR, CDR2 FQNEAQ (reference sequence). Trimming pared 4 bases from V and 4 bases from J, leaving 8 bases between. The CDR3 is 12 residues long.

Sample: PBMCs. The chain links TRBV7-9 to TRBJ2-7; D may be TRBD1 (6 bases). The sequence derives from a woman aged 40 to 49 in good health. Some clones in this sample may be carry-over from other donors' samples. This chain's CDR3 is CASSSQGYEQYF. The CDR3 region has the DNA TGTGCCAGCAGCTCCCAGGGGTACGAGCAGTACTTC.